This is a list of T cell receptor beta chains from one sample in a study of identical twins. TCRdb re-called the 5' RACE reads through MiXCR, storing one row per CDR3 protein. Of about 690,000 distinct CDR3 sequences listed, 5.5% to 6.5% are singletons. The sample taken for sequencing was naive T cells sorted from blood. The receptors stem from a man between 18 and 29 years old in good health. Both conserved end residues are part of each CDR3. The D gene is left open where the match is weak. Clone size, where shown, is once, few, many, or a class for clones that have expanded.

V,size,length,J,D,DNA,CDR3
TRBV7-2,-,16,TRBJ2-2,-,TGTGCCAGCAGCTTAATGGGGGCGCGAAACACCGGGGAGCTGTTTTTT,CASSLMGARNTGELFF
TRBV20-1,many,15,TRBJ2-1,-,TGCAGTGCCCTCTCCCCGGGAGTCTCCTACAATGAGCAGTTCTTC,CSALSPGVSYNEQFF
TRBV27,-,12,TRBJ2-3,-,TGTGCCAGCAGTTCCTCTTGGGATACGCAGTATTTT,CASSSSWDTQYF
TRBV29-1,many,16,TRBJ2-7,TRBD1,TGCAGCGCCGAATCCGGGACAGGGAAGGGAGCCTACGAGCAGTACTTC,CSAESGTGKGAYEQYF
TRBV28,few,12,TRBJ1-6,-,TGTGCCAGCAGCCTCATGAATTCACCCCTCCACTTT,CASSLMNSPLHF
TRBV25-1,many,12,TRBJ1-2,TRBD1,TGTGCCAGCAGAGGGACAGAGGGGCGTAACACCTTC,CASRGTEGRNTF
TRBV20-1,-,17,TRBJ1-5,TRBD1,TGCAGTGCAATAGGGGGAGGGGGCAGGGTTGGCAATCAGCCCCAGCATTTT,CSAIGGGGRVGNQPQHF
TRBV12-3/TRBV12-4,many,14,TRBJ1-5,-,TGTGCCAGCAGTTCCCACAGGTATCCTCAGCCCCAGCATTTT,CASSSHRYPQPQHF
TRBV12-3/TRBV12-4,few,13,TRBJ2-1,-,TGTGCCAGCAGTTTGAAAGGGTTCGATGAGCAGTTCTTC,CASSLKGFDEQFF
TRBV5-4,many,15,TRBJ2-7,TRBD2,TGTGCCAGCAGCTTGGAGGTAGCGGGAGCAAGGGAGCAGTACTTC,CASSLEVAGAREQYF
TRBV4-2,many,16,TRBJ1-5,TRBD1,TGTGCCAGCAGCCAAACTACAGGGGGCGATCATCAGCCCCAGCATTTT,CASSQTTGGDHQPQHF
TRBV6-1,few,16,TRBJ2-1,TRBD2,TGTGCCAGCAGTGAAAGGTCACTAGCGGGAGGAGGAGAGCAGTTCTTC,CASSERSLAGGGEQFF
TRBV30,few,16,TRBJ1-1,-,TGTGCCTGGGCCGAAGGGACCTTGATTTATAGCACTGAAGCTTTCTTT,CAWAEGTLIYSTEAFF
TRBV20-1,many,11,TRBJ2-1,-,TGCAGTGCTAGAATGGCGGGCAGGGGGTTCTTC,CSARMAGRGFF
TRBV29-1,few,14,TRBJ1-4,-,TGCAGCGTTGTGTGGGCAGCGCCTAATGAAAAACTGTTTTTT,CSVVWAAPNEKLFF
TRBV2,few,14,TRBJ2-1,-,TGTGCCAGCGATTCAGGTCGCTCCTACAATGAGCAGTTCTTC,CASDSGRSYNEQFF
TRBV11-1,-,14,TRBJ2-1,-,TGTGCCAGCAGCTTAGAAGCAGCCCGCAATGAGCAGTTCTTC,CASSLEAARNEQFF
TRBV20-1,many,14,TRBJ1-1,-,TGCAGTGCTAGGGACAGTGGGGACCGCACTGAAGCTTTCTTT,CSARDSGDRTEAFF
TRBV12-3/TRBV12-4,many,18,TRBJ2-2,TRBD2,TGTGCCAGCAGTTTAGCGGGACTAGCGGGAGCGCGAACCGGGGAGCTGTTTTTT,CASSLAGLAGARTGELFF
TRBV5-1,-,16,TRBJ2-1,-,TGCGCCAGCAGCGTACACCGGGGGACCCTTTACAATGAGCAGTTCTTC,CASSVHRGTLYNEQFF
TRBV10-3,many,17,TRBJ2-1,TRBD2,TGTGCCATCAGTGACCAGGGCGCGGGAGTAAGGGGCAATGAGCAGTTCTTC,CAISDQGAGVRGNEQFF
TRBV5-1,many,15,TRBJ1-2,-,TGCGCCAGCAGCTCGAGGGGTGATGCTAACTATGGCTACACCTTC,CASSSRGDANYGYTF
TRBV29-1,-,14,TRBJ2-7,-,TGCAGCGTGGCCCGCGACCTAAACTCCTACGAGCAGTACTTC,CSVARDLNSYEQYF
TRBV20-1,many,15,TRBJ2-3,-,TGCAGTGCTAGAAGGGACACAGGTAGCACAGATACGCAGTATTTT,CSARRDTGSTDTQYF
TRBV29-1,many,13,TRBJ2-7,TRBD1,TGCAGCGTTGTTAAGAGACAGGGGAGCGAGCAGTACTTC,CSVVKRQGSEQYF
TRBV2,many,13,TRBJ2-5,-,TGTGCCAGCAGTGGTTCAGGGCCAGAGACCCAGTACTTC,CASSGSGPETQYF
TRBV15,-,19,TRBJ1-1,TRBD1,TGTGCCACCAGCCGCGGAGGTAGGGGGCGAGCGGATGGGGAGGCTGAAGCTTTCTTT,CATSRGGRGRADGEAEAFF
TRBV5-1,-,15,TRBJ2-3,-,TGCGCCAGCAGCTTGGTGGGGACCCCCACAGATACGCAGTATTTT,CASSLVGTPTDTQYF
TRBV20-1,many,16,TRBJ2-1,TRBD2,TGCAGTGCTAGAGATTTGGCTAGCGGGCAATACAATGAGCAGTTCTTC,CSARDLASGQYNEQFF
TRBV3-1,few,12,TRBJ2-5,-,TGTGCCAGCAGCCAAGGCACGGAGACCCAGTACTTC,CASSQGTETQYF
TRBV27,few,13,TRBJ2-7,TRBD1,TGTGCCAGCAGTAGGGACAGGGTCTCCGAGCAGTACTTC,CASSRDRVSEQYF
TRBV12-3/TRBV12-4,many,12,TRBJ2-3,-,TGTGCCAGCAGTCCGACGGTTGATACGCAGTATTTT,CASSPTVDTQYF
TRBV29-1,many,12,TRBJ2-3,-,TGCAGCGTTCCCACAATTTTGGATACGCAGTATTTT,CSVPTILDTQYF
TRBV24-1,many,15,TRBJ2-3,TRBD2,TGTGCCACCAGTGAACCGACTAGCGGGACAGATACGCAGTATTTT,CATSEPTSGTDTQYF
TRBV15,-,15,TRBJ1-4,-,TGTGCCACCAGCAGAGAACCGGCAACTAATGAAAAACTGTTTTTT,CATSREPATNEKLFF
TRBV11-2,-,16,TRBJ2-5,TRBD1,TGTGCCAGCAGCTTGGTTCCGGGACAGGGGCGAGAGACCCAGTACTTC,CASSLVPGQGRETQYF
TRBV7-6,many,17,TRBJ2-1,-,TGTGCCAGCAGCTTAAGATCCTCCGGGACTCGTCACAATGAGCAGTTCTTC,CASSLRSSGTRHNEQFF
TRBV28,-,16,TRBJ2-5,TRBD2,TGTGCCAGCAGAGCCCGCCGCGGGAGGGGGGAAGAGACCCAGTACTTC,CASRARRGRGEETQYF
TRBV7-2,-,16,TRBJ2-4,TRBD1,TGTGCCAGCTCCGATCGGACAGGGCGAGCCAAAAACATTCAGTACTTC,CASSDRTGRAKNIQYF
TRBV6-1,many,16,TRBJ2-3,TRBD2,TGTGCCAGCAGTAGCGGGAGATCCATCGGCACAGATACGCAGTATTTT,CASSSGRSIGTDTQYF
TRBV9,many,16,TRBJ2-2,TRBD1,TGTGCCAGCAGCGTAGAGAACAGGGGGCTAACCGGGGAGCTGTTTTTT,CASSVENRGLTGELFF